This record looks at one TCR beta chain sequence and its context. Original analysis: Scientists estimated how many nucleated cells there were by amplifying reference gene primers. Using immunoSEQ multiplex PCR, the repertoire was profiled, and TCRdb retains in-frame clones only, with some absent. V, J and clone size were drawn from that table, and D and trimming were deduced from the DNA. The sample yields 150,000 to 200,000 clones, 85% seen once. The source of the sample is a study of blood T cell repertoires in COVID-19. At the level of the study: Samples of COVID-19 (acute and convalescent) were obtained from the United States, Italy and Spain. T cells, B-cell-depleted T cells, or PBMCs supplied cDNA or gDNA.

The CDR3 totals 14 residues. The germline CDR1 and CDR2 sequences are LGHDT and YNNKEL (reference sequence). V dropped 4 bases and J dropped 1 base, with 11 bases sitting between them. The rearrangement joins TRBV3-1 (or the pseudogene TRBV3-2) to TRBJ2-7; perhaps TRBD1 as D (5 bases). The receptor comes from a man aged 40-50 years with acute or convalescent COVID-19. Input material: peripheral blood. In DNA, the CDR3 is TGTGCCAGCAGCCGATGGGGCTCTTCCTACGAGCAGTACTTC. This encodes CASSRWGSSYEQYF.